This TCR beta chain was obtained from a study of blood T cell repertoires in COVID-19 (dated by TCRdb to about 2020). In terms of the full investigation: Samples from collaborators originated in the United States, Italy and Spain and spanned both the acute and convalescent phases of COVID-19. The material from the prospective study consisted of cDNA or gDNA derived from T cells, B-cell-depleted T cells, or PBMCs. Subjects who had been exposed to COVID-19, were actively infected with it, or had recovered from it provided the deeply sampled blood TCRbeta repertoires that made up the dataset. The repertoires were released in a freely available public database meant as a resource for research on the immune response to SARS-CoV-2. Samples were obtained from the ongoing ImmuneRACE study (first 160 participants) and from 1,000 to 1,500 subjects provided by 6 global collaborators. Nearly every sample came with metadata listing a de-identified subject ID, COVID-19 status, age in years and sex. Where HLA class I and class II types were available, the types were taken from metadata supplied by the sample provider, not from assay-based typing.

General conclusions and limits of the study: Clinical and demographic metadata were provided uncurated, with the amount varying by source and participant.

At one collaborating source in Seattle, patients were enrolled during active infection and were followed longitudinally through the course of disease. Collaborating institutions collected whole blood in K2EDTA tubes following their own protocols. Collaborator samples were shipped for TCRbeta analysis as frozen whole blood, isolated PBMCs, or DNA extracted from either sample type. Comments on this clone: The antigen this receptor binds is unknown. The input lacks base qualities; no much larger clone sits a single base away.

TCRbeta CDR3 regions were amplified from genomic DNA using the immunoSEQ Assay, a bias-controlled multiplex PCR. From the authors' description of their analysis: Within the assay, amplification of reference gene primers was used to estimate how many nucleated cells each sample contained. To quantify the absolute abundance of each unique TCRbeta CDR3 rearrangement, sequence reads were collapsed and filtered. For each sample, productive Simpson clonality was calculated by taking the square root of Simpson's diversity index across productive rearrangements. Not all clones reach the TCRdb copy of this immuneACCESS table, which keeps in-frame sequences only. Checked studies attribute under half of the gap to unresolved V genes and leave the rest unexplained. V, J and clone size were drawn from that table, and D and trimming were deduced from the DNA. For this sample there are tens of thousands of clones; roughly 70% appear just once. In total, the top ten clones hold approximately 4.1% of the sample.

The sequence was obtained from a man between 65 and 79 years old with COVID-19, enrolled during active disease. Sequences were obtained from peripheral blood.

DNA sequence: TGTGCCAGCAGTTCGGGGTGGTCAGATACGCAGTATTTT. It specifies CASSSGWSDTQYF. The rearranged segments are TRBV12-3 or TRBV12-4 and TRBJ2-3; the D segment could be TRBD2, given 5 matching bases. The CDR3 holds 13 amino acids from the cysteine to the phenylalanine. Only the CDR3 region is kept as DNA, spanning 39 bases read in frame from base 1. Cut back by 4 bases and 4 bases, the V and J ends lie 9 bases apart.